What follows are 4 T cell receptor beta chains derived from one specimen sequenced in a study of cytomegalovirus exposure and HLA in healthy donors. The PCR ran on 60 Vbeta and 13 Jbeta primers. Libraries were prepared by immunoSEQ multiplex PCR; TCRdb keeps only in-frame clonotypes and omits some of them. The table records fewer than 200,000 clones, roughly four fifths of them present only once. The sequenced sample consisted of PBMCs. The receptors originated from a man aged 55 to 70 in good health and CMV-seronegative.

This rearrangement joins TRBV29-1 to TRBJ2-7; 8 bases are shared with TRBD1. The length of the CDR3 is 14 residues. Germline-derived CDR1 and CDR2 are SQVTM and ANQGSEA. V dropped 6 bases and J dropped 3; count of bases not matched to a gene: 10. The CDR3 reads CSVARGTGGYEQYF. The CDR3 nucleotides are TGCAGCGTCGCTAGGGGGACAGGAGGCTACGAGCAGTACTTC.

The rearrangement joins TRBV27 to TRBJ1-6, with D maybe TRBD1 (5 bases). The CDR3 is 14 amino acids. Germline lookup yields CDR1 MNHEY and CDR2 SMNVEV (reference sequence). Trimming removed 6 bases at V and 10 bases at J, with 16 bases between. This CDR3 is CASRFRANGSPLHF. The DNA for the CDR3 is TGTGCCAGCAGATTCAGGGCCAATGGGTCACCCCTCCACTTT.

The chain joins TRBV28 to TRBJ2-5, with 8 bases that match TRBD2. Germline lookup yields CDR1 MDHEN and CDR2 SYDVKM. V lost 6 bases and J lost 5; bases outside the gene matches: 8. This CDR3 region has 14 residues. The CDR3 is CASSQAGAVETQYF. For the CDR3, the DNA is TGTGCCAGCAGCCAAGCGGGAGCTGTTGAGACCCAGTACTTC. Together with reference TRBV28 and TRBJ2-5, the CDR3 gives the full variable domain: DVKVTQSSRYLVKRTGEKVFLECVQDMDHENMFWYRQDPGLGLRLIYFSYDVKMKEKGDIPEGYSVSREKKERFSLILESASTNQTSMYLCASSQAGAVETQYFGPGTRLLVL.

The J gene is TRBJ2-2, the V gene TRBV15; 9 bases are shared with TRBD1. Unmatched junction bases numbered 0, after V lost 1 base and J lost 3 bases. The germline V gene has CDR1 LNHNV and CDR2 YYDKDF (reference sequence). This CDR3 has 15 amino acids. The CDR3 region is CATSRGQGDTGELFF. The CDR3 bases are TGTGCCACCAGCAGAGGACAGGGGGACACCGGGGAGCTGTTTTTT.